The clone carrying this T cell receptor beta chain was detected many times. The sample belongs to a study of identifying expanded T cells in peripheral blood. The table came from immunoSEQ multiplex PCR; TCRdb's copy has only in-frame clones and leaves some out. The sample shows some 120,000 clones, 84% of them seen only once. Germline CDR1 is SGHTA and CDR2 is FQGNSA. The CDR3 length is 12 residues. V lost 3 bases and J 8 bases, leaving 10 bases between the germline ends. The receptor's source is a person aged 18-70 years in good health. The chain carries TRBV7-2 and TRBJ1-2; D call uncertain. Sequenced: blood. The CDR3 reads CASSFPVEGYTF. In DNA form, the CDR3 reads TGTGCCAGCAGCTTCCCGGTGGAGGGCTACACCTTC.